The present T cell receptor (beta chain) was sequenced within a study of blood T cells in healthy people across ages. The CDR3 has 13 amino acids. CDR1 is MGHRA and CDR2 is YSYEKL in the germline V gene. V shed 8 bases and J shed 0 bases, with 9 bases lying between them. The authors ran a second PCR of about 7 to 11 cycles using a sample-barcoded 5' primer and a J-beta primer mix. TCRdb re-analysed the 5' RACE reads in MiXCR, keeping a single row per CDR3 protein. This repertoire shows fewer than 1,200,000 distinct CDR3 sequences, around 27% found once; its top ten account for 0.75%. This clonotype was detected only a few times. Another study also made use of these data, one on T cells of mothers and their children. That work contributes: Once extracted, all RNA went into cDNA synthesis at 1.5 ug per 15 ul.

This sequence originates from a girl aged 2 to 9 in good health. The specimen sequenced was blood. The gene calls are TRBV4-1 and TRBJ2-3; D ambiguous. CDR3 in DNA: TGCGCCAGCCGCCCAGCTAGCACAGATACGCAGTATTTT. Amino acids: CASRPASTDTQYF.